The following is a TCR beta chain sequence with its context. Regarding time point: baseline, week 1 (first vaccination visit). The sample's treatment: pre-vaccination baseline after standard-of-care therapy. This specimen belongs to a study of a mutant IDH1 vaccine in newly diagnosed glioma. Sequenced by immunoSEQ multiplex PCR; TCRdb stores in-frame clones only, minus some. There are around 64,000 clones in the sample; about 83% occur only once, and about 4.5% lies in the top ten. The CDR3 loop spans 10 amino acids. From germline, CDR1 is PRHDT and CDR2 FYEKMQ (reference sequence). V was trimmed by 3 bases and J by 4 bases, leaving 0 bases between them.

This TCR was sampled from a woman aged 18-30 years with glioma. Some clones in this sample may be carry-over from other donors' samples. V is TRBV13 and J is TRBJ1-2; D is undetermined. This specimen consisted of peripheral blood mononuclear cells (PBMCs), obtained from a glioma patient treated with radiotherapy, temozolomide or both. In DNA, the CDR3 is TGTGCCAGCAGCTTCTATGGCTACACCTTC. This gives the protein CASSFYGYTF. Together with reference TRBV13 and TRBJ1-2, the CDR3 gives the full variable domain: AAGVIQSPRHLIKEKRETATLKCYPIPRHDTVYWYQQGPGQDPQFLISFYEKMQSDKGSIPDRFSAQQFSDYHSELNMSSLELGDSALYFCASSFYGYTFGSGTRLTVV.